These 3 T cell receptor beta chains came from one sample sequenced in a study of blood T cell repertoires in COVID-19. Only in-frame clones appear in the TCRdb table, and some are missing; sequencing was by immunoSEQ multiplex PCR. The table lists roughly 100,000 clones, over 85% of them singletons. The sequenced material came from peripheral blood. These receptors originate from an elderly woman in a cohort sampled during active COVID-19.

This clone was detected a few times. This chain connects TRBV13 to TRBJ2-1, with TRBD2 matching 12 bases. V shed 6 bases and J 2 bases; nucleotides not matched to a gene: 8. Germline loops: CDR1 PRHDT, CDR2 FYEKMQ (reference sequence). The CDR3 is 17 residues long. The CDR3 DNA sequence: TGTGCCAGCAGTTCGCACACTAGCGGGGGGACCTACAATGAGCAGTTCTTC. Translating gives CASSSHTSGGTYNEQFF.

The chain uses TRBV5-1 and TRBJ2-3, with 9 bases identical to TRBD1. V gave up 4 bases and J gave up 2 bases; unmatched junction bases: 2. Germline V gene sequence: CDR1 SGHRS, CDR2 YFSETQ. The CDR3 runs to 14 residues. CDR3 in amino acids: CASSRDRVTDTQYF. CDR3 sequence (DNA): TGCGCCAGCAGCCGGGACAGGGTCACAGATACGCAGTATTTT.

This sequence joins TRBV3-1 (or the pseudogene TRBV3-2) and TRBJ2-2, with D possibly matching TRBD2 (6 bases). The ends were cut back, 7 bases at V and 5 bases at J, with 20 bases in the middle. The CDR3 covers 16 residues. Per the germline V gene, CDR1 is LGHDT and CDR2 is YNNKEL (reference sequence). The CDR3 coding sequence is TGTGCCAGCACGTCACGGGGGAATATAAGGACCGGGGAGCTGTTTTTT. It specifies CASTSRGNIRTGELFF.